Given below is one TCR beta chain in context. V lost 5 bases, J lost 1 base, and 7 bases stayed unmatched. Germline V gives CDR1 SEHNR, CDR2 FQNEAQ (reference sequence). The CDR3 spans 15 residues. This specimen comes from a study of cytotoxic CD8 clonotypes in ibrutinib-treated CLL. Measured with immunoSEQ multiplex PCR; TCRdb has only the in-frame clones, and not every one. The sample yields 150,000 or so clones, about 76% seen once. The sequence derives from a human donor with chronic lymphocytic leukemia. Sequenced material: PBMCs, taken after 24 months of ibrutinib treatment. This chain links TRBV7-9 with TRBJ2-5; TRBD2 aligns across 7 bases. CDR3 loop: CASSIGAGVQETQYF. As DNA, the CDR3 is TGTGCCAGCAGCATAGGGGCGGGGGTCCAAGAGACCCAGTACTTC.